Below are 6 T cell receptor beta chains sequenced from a single sample in a study of blood T cell repertoires in COVID-19. Assay used: immunoSEQ multiplex PCR; TCRdb lists only in-frame clones, some missing. Of more than 110,000 clones detected, about 84% appear once; the ten largest clones hold 1.5% to 2%. The material sequenced was PBMCs or T cells enriched from blood (not recorded which). These receptor sequences come from a woman under 30 who had been exposed to COVID-19.

The chain has TRBV6-1 and TRBJ1-4; 10 nucleotides align to TRBD1. This CDR3 comprises 15 residues. After removal of 0 bases from V and 7 bases from J, the junction contained 2 bases not matched to a gene. The germline gives CDR1 MNHNS, CDR2 SASEGT. The CDR3 loop is CASSEAGQGTEKLFF. The CDR3 DNA follows: TGTGCCAGCAGTGAAGCGGGACAGGGGACTGAAAAACTGTTTTTT.

Details on this clone: Other DNA variants within this sample encode the same CDR3. The V call is TRBV5-4, the J call TRBJ2-3, with D maybe TRBD2 (5 bases). Germline V gene sequence: CDR1 SGHNT, CDR2 YYREEE (reference sequence). This CDR3 contains 15 residues. V was pared by 4 bases and J by 1 base, with 13 bases between. CDR3 sequence: CASSPGGGRTDTQYF. DNA of the CDR3: TGTGCCAGCAGCCCTGGAGGCGGGCGCACAGATACGCAGTATTTT.

This clone was found once. J is TRBJ2-7 and V is TRBV2; maybe TRBD1 (6 bases). Looked up from germline, CDR1 is SNHLY and CDR2 is FYNNEI. Trimming cost V 2 bases and J 6 bases, with 8 bases left between them. This CDR3 has 12 residues. The CDR3 protein is CASSENRVEQYF. The CDR3 DNA sequence: TGTGCCAGCAGTGAAAACAGGGTCGAGCAGTACTTC.

CDR3 DNA: TGTGCCAGCAGCCCCGGGACTAGCGTCCGTGAGCAGTTCTTC. This encodes CASSPGTSVREQFF. This rearrangement joins TRBV3-1 (or the pseudogene TRBV3-2) to TRBJ2-1; 10 positions match TRBD2. The CDR3 runs to 14 residues. V shed 4 bases and J 9 bases; nucleotides not matched to a gene: 6. Per germline, CDR1 LGHDT and CDR2 YNNKEL (reference sequence).

This clone was detected a few times. The V call is TRBV4-3, the J call TRBJ2-1, with 10 positions matching TRBD2. The CDR3 runs to 16 residues. The germline gives CDR1 LGHNA, CDR2 YSLEER. The trim removed 4 bases at V and 1 base at J, leaving 4 bases unmatched. The CDR3 sequence is CASSPRTSGSYNEQFF. The DNA for the CDR3 is TGCGCCAGCAGCCCCCGGACTAGCGGTTCCTACAATGAGCAGTTCTTC.

This clone was seen at least ten times. The gene calls are TRBV7-9 and TRBJ2-3; 10 nucleotides match TRBD2. This CDR3 is 16 amino acids long. The V gene's germline CDR1 is SEHNR and CDR2 FQNEAQ (reference sequence). V was clipped by 6 bases and J by 5 bases; unmatched bases: 11. Written as DNA, the CDR3 is TGTGCCAGCAGTCACGAGGGACTAGCGTGGATAGATACGCAGTATTTT. Translated: CASSHEGLAWIDTQYF.